A selection of T cell receptor beta chains follows, all from one sample in a study of shared clonotypes between healthy human individuals. Repertoires were generated with immunoSEQ multiplex PCR, while TCRdb's copy carries only in-frame clones and drops some. The table shows roughly 2.2 million clones, with 90% to 95% occurring only once. The material sequenced was naive CD4+ T cells from PBMCs. The origin of the receptors is a man aged 18 to 29 in good health. Some clones in this sample may be carry-over from other donors' samples. The CDR3 runs from the conserved cysteine through the conserved F or W. The D gene is left open where the match is weak. Where a row states a size, it is once, few, many or the class of an expanded clone; other rows omit it.

TRBV5-1	TRBD2	.	TRBJ2-2	CASSLTGTSNTGELFF	TGCGCCAGCAGCTTAACCGGGACTAGCAACACCGGGGAGCTGTTTTTT
TRBV29-1	.	.	TRBJ2-3	CSVENVGYRSSDTQYF	TGCAGCGTTGAAAATGTGGGCTACCGTAGTTCGGATACGCAGTATTTT
TRBV7-3	.	.	TRBJ1-3	CASTPTGRTGNTIYF	TGTGCCAGCACCCCTACAGGACGGACTGGAAACACCATATATTTT
TRBV7-2	.	.	TRBJ2-3	CASSRQQGGTDTQYF	TGTGCCAGCAGCCGCCAACAGGGTGGCACAGATACGCAGTATTTT
TRBV18	TRBD1	.	TRBJ2-2	CASSPPGQGTGELFF	TGTGCCAGCTCACCACCGGGACAGGGGACCGGGGAGCTGTTTTTT
TRBV2	TRBD1	.	TRBJ2-3	CASSEAGTGKADTQYF	TGTGCCAGCAGTGAAGCGGGGACAGGGAAGGCAGATACGCAGTATTTT
TRBV19	.	.	TRBJ1-3	CASSDERRSLYGNTIYF	TGTGCCAGTAGTGACGAGAGAAGAAGCCTTTATGGAAACACCATATATTTT
TRBV29-1	TRBD1	.	TRBJ1-2	CSVTTGTGYGYTF	TGCAGCGTTACGACAGGGACGGGGTATGGCTACACCTTC
TRBV5-1	.	.	TRBJ2-1	CASSSVAETTYNEQFF	TGCGCCAGCAGCTCTGTAGCGGAGACCACCTACAATGAGCAGTTCTTC
TRBV19	.	.	TRBJ2-3	CASSTRPDTQYF	TGTGCCAGTAGTACTCGTCCAGATACGCAGTATTTT
TRBV19	.	.	TRBJ1-5	CASSTRDQPQHF	TGTGCCAGTAGTACCAGGGACCAGCCCCAGCATTTT
TRBV11-1	.	.	TRBJ1-2	CASSLNTRGDGYTF	TGTGCCAGCAGCTTAAATACCAGAGGGGATGGCTACACCTTC
TRBV7-3	TRBD2	.	TRBJ2-1	CASSRGLAIYNEQFF	TGTGCCAGCAGCCGGGGACTAGCGATCTACAATGAGCAGTTCTTC
TRBV21-1	.	.	TRBJ1-5	CASSTGVDNQPQHF	TGTGCCAGCAGTACAGGGGTGGACAATCAGCCCCAGCATTTT
TRBV30	.	.	TRBJ2-3	CAWIKISTDTQYF	TGTGCCTGGATCAAGATTAGCACAGATACGCAGTATTTT
TRBV19	TRBD2	.	TRBJ2-1	CASSIEREVFYEQFF	TGTGCCAGTAGTATCGAGCGGGAGGTGTTCTATGAGCAGTTCTTC
TRBV7-6	TRBD2	.	TRBJ2-1	CASSLASGGRSSYNEQFF	TGTGCCAGCAGCTTAGCTAGCGGGGGTAGAAGCTCCTACAATGAGCAGTTCTTC
TRBV18	.	.	TRBJ1-3	CASSPPILGPHSGNTIYF	TGTGCCAGCTCACCACCGATTTTGGGACCCCACTCTGGAAACACCATATATTTT
TRBV5-1	.	.	TRBJ2-2	CASSYGTQNTGELFF	TGCGCCAGCAGCTACGGGACTCAGAACACCGGGGAGCTGTTTTTT
TRBV11-3	.	.	TRBJ2-1	CASSPGENEQFF	TGTGCCAGCAGCCCCGGCGAAAATGAGCAGTTCTTC
TRBV5-6	TRBD2	.	TRBJ2-7	CASSLRGLAGRYEQYF	TGTGCCAGCAGCTTGAGGGGACTAGCGGGACGCTACGAGCAGTACTTC
TRBV4-3	.	.	TRBJ2-3	CASSQRGRSDTQYF	TGCGCCAGCAGCCAACGCGGAAGGTCAGATACGCAGTATTTT
TRBV19	.	.	TRBJ1-5	CASSDQGNQPQHF	TGTGCCAGTAGTGACCAGGGGAATCAGCCCCAGCATTTT
TRBV2	.	.	TRBJ1-4	CASSATPPRGLATNEKLFF	TGTGCCAGCAGTGCGACTCCTCCTCGGGGGCTTGCAACTAATGAAAAACTGTTTTTT
TRBV6-6	.	.	TRBJ1-2	CASSTPGHHYGYTF	TGTGCCAGCAGTACTCCGGGACACCACTATGGCTACACCTTC
TRBV11-2	.	.	TRBJ2-7	CASSSANIGEQYF	TGTGCCAGCAGCTCAGCGAACATAGGCGAGCAGTACTTC
TRBV2	.	.	TRBJ2-5	CASTPEREETQYF	TGTGCCAGCACCCCTGAGAGGGAAGAGACCCAGTACTTC
TRBV6-1	TRBD1	once	TRBJ1-2	CASSKSGTGGIYTF	TGTGCCAGCAGTAAATCCGGGACAGGGGGCATCTACACCTTC
TRBV29-1	.	.	TRBJ2-3	CSVQAAATSTDTQYF	TGCAGCGTTCAGGCGGCCGCTACTAGCACAGATACGCAGTATTTT
TRBV9	.	.	TRBJ2-7	CASSFSGAYEQYF	TGTGCCAGCAGCTTTTCAGGGGCCTACGAGCAGTACTTC
TRBV2	.	once	TRBJ2-5	CASSESQETQYF	TGTGCCAGCAGTGAAAGCCAAGAGACCCAGTACTTC
TRBV27	.	.	TRBJ2-2	CASSFKDSHLFF	TGTGCCAGCAGTTTTAAGGACAGCCATCTGTTTTTT
TRBV6-1	.	.	TRBJ2-6	CASSENGSGANVLTF	TGTGCCAGCAGTGAAAATGGGTCAGGGGCCAACGTCCTGACTTTC
TRBV6-5	TRBD1	.	TRBJ1-1	CASRVTGGGGTEAFF	TGTGCCAGCAGGGTAACAGGGGGAGGAGGCACTGAAGCTTTCTTT
TRBV28	.	.	TRBJ2-3	CASIPSTGRTDTQYF	TGTGCCAGCATTCCCAGTACAGGGCGCACAGATACGCAGTATTTT
TRBV6-1	TRBD1	.	TRBJ2-7	CASSPRQGGYEQYF	TGTGCCAGCAGTCCTAGACAGGGGGGCTACGAGCAGTACTTC
TRBV5-1	TRBD1	.	TRBJ1-2	CASSQGTGRAYGYTF	TGCGCCAGCAGCCAAGGGACAGGGAGGGCCTATGGCTACACCTTC
TRBV18	TRBD1	.	TRBJ2-1	CASSPDRVNNEQFF	TGTGCCAGCTCACCGGACAGGGTGAACAATGAGCAGTTCTTC
TRBV5-6	.	.	TRBJ1-2	CASSLPQGPRAGGYTF	TGTGCCAGCAGCCTGCCCCAGGGGCCCCGCGCGGGAGGCTACACCTTC
TRBV7-9	.	.	TRBJ2-5	CASSLLGAETQYF	TGTGCCAGCAGCTTATTGGGGGCAGAGACCCAGTACTTC
TRBV9	TRBD2	.	TRBJ2-1	CASSMTSGTYNEQFF	TGTGCCAGCAGCATGACTAGCGGGACTTACAATGAGCAGTTCTTC
TRBV18	TRBD1	.	TRBJ1-2	CASSAIRGTGNYGYTF	TGTGCCAGCTCAGCAATCCGGGGGACAGGGAACTATGGCTACACCTTC
TRBV29-1	TRBD2	.	TRBJ2-7	CSVEGLAGSSYEQYF	TGCAGCGTTGAAGGGCTAGCGGGATCCTCATACGAGCAGTACTTC
TRBV5-1	TRBD2	.	TRBJ2-3	CASSPGLASDTQYF	TGCGCCAGCAGCCCGGGACTAGCTTCGGATACGCAGTATTTT
TRBV10-3	.	.	TRBJ2-5	CAISASQETQYF	TGTGCCATCAGTGCCTCACAAGAGACCCAGTACTTC
TRBV5-1	.	once	TRBJ1-4	CASSLSGAPANEKLFF	TGCGCCAGCAGCTTGTCGGGGGCGCCGGCTAATGAAAAACTGTTTTTT
TRBV5-4	.	.	TRBJ2-3	CASSLRGLTDTQYF	TGTGCCAGCAGCTTACGGGGCCTCACAGATACGCAGTATTTT
TRBV5-1	TRBD2	.	TRBJ2-2	CASSENPGLGAGELFF	TGCGCCAGCAGCGAAAACCCGGGACTAGGGGCCGGGGAGCTGTTTTTT
TRBV11-2	TRBD2	.	TRBJ2-1	CASSSDRGRAGNEQFF	TGTGCCAGCAGCAGTGATCGGGGGAGGGCGGGCAATGAGCAGTTCTTC
TRBV5-1	.	few	TRBJ1-1	CASSRTGEAFF	TGCGCCAGCAGCAGGACGGGAGAAGCTTTCTTT
TRBV5-1	.	.	TRBJ2-7	CASSSQRVRLEEQYF	TGCGCCAGCAGCTCCCAGCGGGTACGTCTCGAAGAGCAGTACTTC
TRBV11-2	.	.	TRBJ2-5	CASSFIQGLETQYF	TGTGCCAGCAGCTTCATACAGGGACTGGAGACCCAGTACTTC
TRBV15	.	.	TRBJ2-2	CATSRVLRPGRGERGAGELFF	TGTGCCACCAGCAGAGTACTTCGTCCGGGACGAGGGGAAAGAGGGGCCGGGGAGCTGTTTTTT
TRBV15	TRBD1	.	TRBJ2-7	CATSRDRQGYEQYF	TGTGCCACCAGCAGAGATCGACAGGGCTACGAGCAGTACTTC
TRBV7-3	.	.	TRBJ1-4	CASSARTIEKLFF	TGTGCCAGCAGCGCCAGAACAATTGAAAAACTGTTTTTT